The present T cell receptor beta chain was sequenced within a study of blood T cell repertoires in COVID-19. Study summary: Sites across the United States, Italy and Spain contributed samples from acute and convalescent COVID-19.

From germline, CDR1 is ENHRY and CDR2 SYGVKD. This CDR3 region has 16 residues. V was pared by 2 bases and J by 4 bases, with 9 bases of the junction left unmatched. In the study's own analysis: Reference gene primer amplification gave estimated nucleated cell counts. Sequenced by immunoSEQ multiplex PCR; TCRdb stores in-frame clones only, minus some. From that table come the V and J calls and clone size; the DNA was used to work out D and trimming. The profile shows 100,000 or so clones, around four fifths of them singletons. This TCR derives from a woman in her 70s with active or convalescent COVID-19. This chain uses TRBV10-3 with TRBJ1-1; TRBD1 matches 8 bases. The source material was peripheral blood. The CDR3 here is CAISEPRGQATTEAFF. As DNA, the CDR3 is TGTGCCATCAGTGAGCCAAGGGGACAGGCCACCACTGAAGCTTTCTTT.